The T cell receptor beta chain described here comes from a study of CD4+ T cells in melanoma (dated by TCRdb to 2021 to 2024). Describing the broader study: The study examined neoantigen-specific CD4+ T cells in human melanoma. Broader findings and caveats from the paper: Diverse differentiation states were reported to be shown by neoantigen-specific CD4+ T cells in melanoma. Neoantigen-specific CD4+ T cells were reported to be correlated with the function of CD8+ T cells, macrophages and B cells.

On this clone itself: No cognate antigen has been identified for it. Base qualities are not at hand, and no much larger clone is one base apart.

The CDR3 starts with the cysteine, ends with the phenylalanine, and has 14 residues. Of all the DNA, just the CDR3 is kept, 42 bases in frame from base 1. Taken from the germline V gene (reference sequence), the CDR1 and CDR2 loops are SEHNR and FQNEAQ. Trimming removed 5 bases from V and 9 bases from J, leaving 14 bases between the germline ends. Patients with melanoma were used as donors. Library generation was performed with the immunoSEQ multiplex PCR assay. TCRdb took this table from immuneACCESS and kept in-frame rearrangements with V and J called. Such tables lack part of the clones; where checked against another copy, unresolved V genes explain under half of the gap, and the rest is unexplained. A total of thousands of clones appear in this sample, roughly three quarters of them only once. Approximately 28% of the sample comes from the top ten.

The clonotype originates from a human donor with melanoma. Rearrangement joined TRBV7-9 to TRBJ1-6; the D gene lacks a confident call. Sequencing used cells from a culture (not recorded whether cultured in vitro). The CDR3 here reads CASSPDYWGSPLHF. In nucleotides, the sequence is TGTGCCAGCAGCCCCGATTACTGGGGTTCACCCCTCCACTTT. With the portions outside the CDR3 filled from the reference TRBV7-9 and TRBJ1-6 genes, the complete variable region becomes DTGVSQNPRHKITKRGQNVTFRCDPISEHNRLYWYRQTLGQGPEFLTYFQNEAQLEKSRLLSDRFSAERPKGSFSTLEIQRTEQGDSAMYLCASSPDYWGSPLHFGNGTRLTVT.